The 20 T cell receptor beta chains presented below share a single source sample, sequenced in a study of spatial heterogeneity in lung cancer. TCRdb re-derived calls from the 5' RACE reads in MiXCR, one entry per CDR3 protein. The sample holds tens of thousands of distinct CDR3 sequences, approximately 12% seen once. Time point in this sample: sample taken at primary tumor resection. Extraction of whole RNA from tumor, nontumor lung or frozen PBMC preceded unsorted sequencing. Sequenced material: PBMCs, taken at surgery. These receptors were taken from a male donor with early-stage non-small cell lung cancer.

This clonotype was observed many times. The chain combines TRBV29-1 with TRBJ2-3; D is perhaps TRBD1 or TRBD2 (5 bases each). Germline V CDR1 and CDR2: SQVTM, ANQGSEA. V dropped 6 bases and J dropped 0 bases, with 13 bases sitting between them. This CDR3 is 14 amino acids long. The DNA of the CDR3 is TGCAGCGTCCGACGGGGCATGAGCACAGATACGCAGTATTTT. Encoded protein: CSVRRGMSTDTQYF.

This clonotype has more than one count but fewer than ten. This chain connects TRBV10-3 to TRBJ2-3; D gene uncertain. CDR3 length: 11 residues. Germline V gene sequence: CDR1 ENHRY, CDR2 SYGVKD. The V gene lost 6 bases and the J gene lost 5 bases, with 6 bases spanning the gap. CDR3 in amino acids: CAIREIDTQYF. The CDR3 nucleotides read TGTGCCATCAGAGAGATAGATACGCAGTATTTT.

This clonotype was observed a few times. The chain is built from TRBV5-1 and TRBJ2-1; D unresolved. The CDR3 loop spans 13 amino acids. Germline CDR1 and CDR2: SGHRS and YFSETQ. The V end lost 0 bases, the J end lost 5 bases, and 6 bases lay between the germline ends. The chain's CDR3 is CASSLEPNNEQFF. CDR3 DNA: TGCGCCAGCAGCTTGGAACCTAACAATGAGCAGTTCTTC.

V is TRBV10-3 and J is TRBJ2-7; perhaps TRBD2 as D (6 bases). The CDR3 totals 13 residues. Germline V CDR1 and CDR2: ENHRY, SYGVKD. The V end lost 5 bases, the J end lost 6 bases, and 14 bases lay between the germline ends. CDR3: CAISRDSPSEQYF. In DNA form, the CDR3 reads TGTGCCATCAGTCGGGACTCTCCTAGCGAGCAGTACTTC.

The chain recombines TRBV7-2 with TRBJ1-5; D not certain. The germline gives CDR1 SGHTA, CDR2 FQGNSA. CDR3 length: 12 amino acids. V was cut by 4 bases and J by 3 bases, with 4 bases left in between. CDR3: CASSSYNQPQHF. In nucleotides, the CDR3 is TGTGCCAGCAGCTCCTACAATCAGCCCCAGCATTTT.

V is TRBV2 and J is TRBJ2-1; 9 nucleotides agree with TRBD2. From germline, CDR1 is SNHLY and CDR2 FYNNEI. The CDR3 is made up of 14 amino acids. With V trimmed by 4 bases and J by 6 bases, 4 bases remained unmatched. In nucleotides, the CDR3 is TGTGCCAGCAGTGGACTAGCGGAGGCCAATGAGCAGTTCTTC. Its protein is CASSGLAEANEQFF.

This clonotype was observed many times. The J gene is TRBJ2-1, the V gene TRBV4-1; 11 bases match TRBD1. The germline CDR1 and CDR2 sequences are MGHRA and YSYEKL. The trim removed 3 bases at V and 6 bases at J, leaving 7 bases unmatched. The CDR3 totals 16 residues. The CDR3 region is CASSQRQGQGGNEQFF. DNA of the CDR3: TGCGCCAGCAGCCAGCGACAGGGACAGGGGGGCAATGAGCAGTTCTTC.

The chain links TRBV7-9 to TRBJ1-2; D remains unclear. Germline lookup yields CDR1 SEHNR and CDR2 FQNEAQ (reference sequence). Deletions cut 5 bases from V and 4 bases from J, with 14 bases between. The CDR3 runs to 14 residues. CDR3 amino acids: CASSLGSSSYGYTF. Written as DNA, the CDR3 is TGTGCCAGCAGCCTAGGTTCCTCCAGCTATGGCTACACCTTC.

This clonotype was counted ten times or more. The chain is built from TRBV5-1 and TRBJ2-1; D is ambiguous. The CDR3 is made up of 14 amino acids. CDR1 and CDR2 (germline): SGHRS, YFSETQ. Trimming removed 0 bases from V and 8 bases from J, with 12 bases in between. CDR3 region: CASSLAPYSDEQFF. The CDR3, as DNA: TGCGCCAGCAGCTTGGCGCCCTATTCTGATGAGCAGTTCTTC.

This clonotype has a count of ten or more. This chain links TRBV7-6 with TRBJ2-4, with 12 bases aligning to TRBD1. This CDR3 has 18 residues. V shed 5 bases and J 1 base; nucleotides not matched to a gene: 9. CDR1 and CDR2 (germline): SGHVS, FNYEAQ. CDR3 amino acids: CASSPGTGGGFAKNIQYF. DNA for the CDR3: TGTGCCAGCAGCCCAGGGACAGGGGGCGGATTTGCCAAAAACATTCAGTACTTC.

This clonotype has only a few counts. The CDR3 spells CSVMTGDQPQHF. The CDR3 nucleotides read TGCAGCGTCATGACAGGGGATCAGCCCCAGCATTTT. V gene TRBV29-1 combines with J gene TRBJ1-5, with 8 positions matching TRBD1. Unmatched junction bases numbered 3, after V lost 6 bases and J lost 5 bases. The CDR3 has 12 residues. Looked up from germline, CDR1 is SQVTM and CDR2 is ANQGSEA.

The chain couples TRBV7-9 to TRBJ1-2; 12 bases agree with TRBD1. The CDR3 sequence is 15 residues long. Germline V lookup: CDR1 SEHNR, CDR2 FQNEAQ (reference sequence). J lost 11 bases, V lost 6 bases, and 13 bases had no gene match. This chain's CDR3 is CASRQTSGTGGEYTF. DNA for the CDR3: TGTGCCAGCAGACAGACCTCCGGGACAGGGGGCGAGTACACCTTC. The entire variable domain, with the rest obtained from reference TRBV7-9 and TRBJ1-2, is as follows: DTGVSQNPRHKITKRGQNVTFRCDPISEHNRLYWYRQTLGQGPEFLTYFQNEAQLEKSRLLSDRFSAERPKGSFSTLEIQRTEQGDSAMYLCASRQTSGTGGEYTFGSGTRLTVV.

The chain uses TRBV30 and TRBJ2-2; 9 bases are shared with TRBD2. CDR3 length: 14 amino acids. The germline CDR1 and CDR2 sequences are GTSNPN and SVGIG (reference sequence). The CDR3: CARSTSGNTGELFF. DNA of the CDR3: TGTGCAAGATCGACTAGCGGGAACACCGGGGAGCTGTTTTTT.

Ten or more counts support this clonotype. The rearrangement joins TRBV4-1 to TRBJ2-7; TRBD1 matches 7 bases. The length of the CDR3 is 11 residues. CDR1 is MGHRA, CDR2 YSYEKL, per germline. Trimming cost V 10 bases and J 6 bases; bases outside gene matches: 6. CDR3 protein: CATRGGSEQYF. The CDR3 region has the DNA TGCGCCACCAGAGGGGGCAGCGAGCAGTACTTC.

The rearrangement joins TRBV11-1 to TRBJ2-3; 9 nucleotides agree with TRBD2. This CDR3 has 14 residues. Germline CDR1 and CDR2: SGHAT and FQDESV (reference sequence). V gave up 0 bases and J gave up 14 bases; unmatched junction bases: 9. CDR3 loop: CASSLATQRGAVYF. Written as DNA, the CDR3 is TGTGCCAGCAGCTTAGCTACGCAGCGGGGGGCGGTGTATTTT.

This clonotype was recorded at least ten times. V usage is TRBV14 and J usage is TRBJ2-7, with TRBD2 matching 8 bases. V shed 1 base, J shed 2 bases, and the junction held 1 base outside the gene matches. The CDR3 loop spans 14 amino acids. Per the germline V gene, CDR1 is SGHDN and CDR2 is FVKESK. This CDR3 is CASSQAGGPYEQYF. The CDR3 DNA is TGTGCCAGCAGCCAAGCGGGAGGGCCCTACGAGCAGTACTTC.

This clonotype occurred a few times. The rearrangement links TRBV5-1 to TRBJ2-5, with a tentative D call TRBD2 (6 bases). Trimming cost V 0 bases and J 1 base, with 10 bases left between them. Germline V CDR1 and CDR2: SGHRS, YFSETQ. The CDR3 has 15 amino acids. The CDR3 nucleotides are TGCGCCAGCAGCTTGGGGGTTAGCGGCCAAGAGACCCAGTACTTC. This encodes CASSLGVSGQETQYF.

In this sample, this clonotype turned up a few times. The V and J genes are TRBV5-5 and TRBJ1-1, with 7 bases aligning to TRBD1. This CDR3 is built from 13 residues. The ends lost 5 bases at V and 4 bases at J; junction bases unmatched: 5. CDR1 is SGHKS and CDR2 is YYEKEE in the germline V gene (reference sequence). CDR3 nucleotides: TGTGCCAGCAGTAGACAGGGAGGCACTGAAGCTTTCTTT. It yields the protein CASSRQGGTEAFF.

In regard to this clonotype: It may be a read error: a sequence one base away is much more abundant. The V call is TRBV11-2, the J call TRBJ2-5; D call uncertain. Trimming shortened V by 3 bases and J by 2 bases, and 7 bases separated the two germline ends. The CDR3 spans 13 residues. CDR1 and CDR2 (germline): SGHAT, FQNNGV. The CDR3: CASSFDPQETQYF. The CDR3 DNA is TGTGCCAGCAGCTTTGATCCACAAGAGACCCAGTACTTC. Supplemented by reference TRBV11-2 and TRBJ2-5, the full variable domain reads EAGVAQSPRYKIIEKRQSVAFWCNPISGHATLYWYQQILGQGPKLLIQFQNNGVVDDSQLPKDRFSAERLKGVDSTLKIQPAKLEDSAVYLCASSFDPQETQYFGPGTRLLVL.

The V and J genes are TRBV10-2 and TRBJ1-5; D is uncertain. CDR3 size: 11 residues. In germline, CDR1 is WSHSY, CDR2 SAAADI. The ends were cut back, 11 bases at V and 4 bases at J, with 9 bases in the middle. CDR3 DNA sequence: TGCGCCGGGCGGGTTAATCAGCCCCAGCATTTT. It encodes CAGRVNQPQHF.